The source of this TCR beta chain is a study of T-cell reconstitution after alpha-beta-depleted transplantation in children. Study-wide results and limits: Surviving recipient T cells and thymic progenitors accounted for the high day-60 TCRbeta diversity observed in some patients. As was reported, about two months after transplant, alpha-beta T cells came from several hundred expanded graft clones. By one year post-transplant, T-cell counts and diversity largely arose from T cells that were newly produced.

The table lists this clonotype with a few counts. The antigen is unknown. The CDR3 totals 16 residues. V lost 3 bases and J lost 0, with 15 bases in between. During its preparation, the TCRbeta library received unique molecular identifiers. TCRdb reanalysed the PCR reads using MiXCR and keeps one entry per CDR3 protein. Of hundreds of thousands of distinct CDR3 sequences listed, 15% to 20% are singletons. This sequence joins TRBV12-3 or TRBV12-4 and TRBJ2-7; weak D call: TRBD2 (6 bases). The receptor was derived from a boy less than two years old who had a stem cell transplant for Wiskott-Aldrich syndrome, so the T cells may come from the graft donor. Specimen: PBMCs, mostly from graft donor cells, collected 360 days after TCRalphabeta/CD19-depleted stem cell transplant. CDR3 in DNA: TGTGCCAGCAGTTTTATGCGGGACTCCTTCTCCTACGAGCAGTACTTC. It yields the protein CASSFMRDSFSYEQYF.